This paragraph reports one T cell receptor beta chain. The entry originates in a study of technical replicates of blood from a few donors. Assay used: immunoSEQ multiplex PCR; TCRdb lists only in-frame clones, some missing. Of under 90,000 clones in the sample, about 97% were seen once. Looked up from germline, CDR1 is MNHEY and CDR2 is SVGAGI. This CDR3 contains 14 residues. Trimming at V came to 6 bases and at J to 4 bases, leaving 5 bases not matched to a gene. Sequencing input: T cells isolated from PBMCs. The sequence derives from a human donor in good health. The rearrangement joins TRBV6-5 to TRBJ2-5, with TRBD2 identical over 10 bases. The CDR3 reads CASRKAGGRETQYF. The CDR3 DNA reads TGTGCCAGCAGAAAAGCGGGGGGGCGAGAGACCCAGTACTTC.